Each of the 14 T cell receptor beta chains below was sequenced from the same sample in a study of CD8 T cells in ankylosing spondylitis. TCRdb itself ran the 5' RACE reads through MiXCR, one entry per CDR3 protein. The sample has some 300,000 distinct CDR3 sequences, roughly 20% seen once. Sample: blood, either unsorted or a sorted T cell fraction (not recorded which). The receptor set was obtained from a female donor with ankylosing spondylitis or in good health (not recorded which).

V gene TRBV7-9 combines with J gene TRBJ2-1, with D perhaps matching TRBD2 (5 bases). The germline CDR1 and CDR2 sequences are SEHNR and FQNEAQ (reference sequence). The CDR3 is 15 amino acids. V lost 1 base to trimming and J lost 5 bases, with 12 bases between them. The DNA for the CDR3 is TGTGCCAGCAGCTTAGTAGGACTTGCCAACAATGAGCAGTTCTTC. This translates into CASSLVGLANNEQFF.

This chain uses TRBV5-1 with TRBJ2-7, with 9 positions matching TRBD1. J lost 1 base, V lost 2 bases, and 4 bases had no gene match. Germline V gene lookup returns CDR1 SGHRS and CDR2 YFSETQ. The CDR3 is made up of 15 amino acids. CDR3 region: CASSFPGTGSYEQYF. The CDR3 DNA is TGCGCCAGCAGCTTCCCCGGGACAGGGTCCTACGAGCAGTACTTC. The whole variable domain, remainder taken from reference TRBV5-1 and TRBJ2-7, is KAGVTQTPRYLIKTRGQQVTLSCSPISGHRSVSWYQQTPGQGLQFLFEYFSETQRNKGNFPGRFSGRQFSNSRSEMNVSTLELGDSALYLCASSFPGTGSYEQYFGPGTRLTVT.

The chain employs TRBV3-1 and TRBJ2-7; D unresolved. This CDR3 is built from 14 residues. V lost 1 base and J lost 1, with 8 bases in between. CDR1 and CDR2 (germline): LGHDT, YNNKEL (reference sequence). The CDR3 nucleotides are TGTGCCAGCAGCCAAGGGACGGTTTCCTACGAGCAGTACTTC. It codes for CASSQGTVSYEQYF.

This clonotype was recorded a few times. The rearrangement uses TRBV4-3 and TRBJ1-6; a weak D match, TRBD1 (5 bases). V shed 1 base and J shed 8 bases, with 9 bases lying between them. Germline V CDR1 and CDR2: LGHNA, YSLEER. The CDR3 spans 14 residues. In DNA, the CDR3 is TGCGCCAGCAGCCAAGTGGTGGGGGATTCACCCCTCCACTTT. Encoded protein: CASSQVVGDSPLHF.

This clonotype has just a few counts. The chain is built from TRBV9 and TRBJ2-1, with 7 bases identical to TRBD2. Looked up from germline, CDR1 is SGDLS and CDR2 is YYNGEE. CDR3 length equals 17 residues. Germline trimming cut 4 bases from V and 0 bases from J; bases unmatched to any gene: 10. The CDR3 sequence is CASSSRDYPSSYNEQFF. CDR3 sequence (DNA): TGTGCCAGCAGCTCCCGGGACTACCCCAGCTCCTACAATGAGCAGTTCTTC. The whole variable domain, remainder taken from reference TRBV9 and TRBJ2-1, is DSGVTQTPKHLITATGQRVTLRCSPRSGDLSVYWYQQSLDQGLQFLIQYYNGEERAKGNILERFSAQQFPDLHSELNLSSLELGDSALYFCASSSRDYPSSYNEQFFGPGTRLTVL.

This clonotype was seen a few times. The V gene is TRBV4-3, the J gene TRBJ2-5, with a possible D match to TRBD2 (6 bases). Germline CDR1 LGHNA, CDR2 YSLEER. V dropped 1 base and J dropped 5 bases, with 8 bases sitting between them. The CDR3 sequence is 13 residues long. The CDR3: CASSQGLGETQYF. In nucleotides, the CDR3 is TGCGCCAGCAGCCAAGGACTAGGGGAGACCCAGTACTTC.

V gene TRBV10-1 combines with J gene TRBJ2-3; 9 positions match TRBD2. CDR3 length equals 15 residues. Germline CDR1 WNHNN, CDR2 SYGVQD (reference sequence). The V and J ends lost 5 bases and 5 bases, in that order; junction bases with no gene match: 8. CDR3 amino acids: CASSLAGEGIDTQYF. CDR3 coding DNA: TGCGCCAGCAGTTTAGCGGGAGAGGGGATAGATACGCAGTATTTT.

This chain uses TRBV6-5 with TRBJ1-2; 8 nucleotides align to TRBD1. Germline-derived CDR1 and CDR2 are MNHEY and SVGAGI. The CDR3 runs to 15 residues. The V segment lost 2 bases and the J segment 6 bases; nucleotides outside the gene matches: 8. DNA of the CDR3: TGTGCCAGCAGTTACGTCCGGGACAGGCCCCATGGCTACACCTTC. It specifies CASSYVRDRPHGYTF.

This clonotype was picked up a small number of times. V usage is TRBV6-2 or TRBV6-3 and J usage is TRBJ2-5; D remains unclear. The CDR3 is made up of 13 amino acids. Germline CDR1 reads MNHEY; CDR2 reads SVGEGT. Trimming pared 6 bases from V and 11 bases from J, leaving 19 bases between. Written as DNA, the CDR3 is TGTGCCAGCAGCCCACACCTGGACGTCCGACAGTACTTC. Translation gives CASSPHLDVRQYF.

The rearrangement links TRBV20-1 to TRBJ1-3, with unresolved D. This CDR3 is built from 11 residues. Trimming stripped 3 bases from V and 6 bases from J, with 6 bases between. Germline lookup yields CDR1 DFQATT and CDR2 SNEGSKA (reference sequence). As DNA, the CDR3 is TGCAGTGCTAGCCAGCAAAACACCATATATTTT. This encodes CSASQQNTIYF.

The chain recombines TRBV20-1 with TRBJ2-1; TRBD2 agrees at 11 bases. This CDR3 spans 18 amino acids. From germline, CDR1 is DFQATT and CDR2 SNEGSKA (reference sequence). Losses at the gene ends were 6 bases for V and 0 bases for J; bases not matched to a gene: 13. The chain's CDR3 is CSAPGLAASFFSYNEQFF. The DNA of the CDR3 is TGCAGTGCCCCGGGACTAGCGGCTTCTTTCTTCTCCTACAATGAGCAGTTCTTC.

The chain carries TRBV5-1 and TRBJ2-5, with 10 positions matching TRBD2. This CDR3 region has 15 residues. Unmatched junction bases numbered 6, after V lost 5 bases and J lost 2 bases. The germline CDR1 and CDR2 sequences are SGHRS and YFSETQ. The CDR3 spells CASSLLAGRQETQYF. The CDR3 DNA reads TGCGCCAGCAGTCTACTAGCGGGACGGCAAGAGACCCAGTACTTC.

The genes are TRBV6-5 and TRBJ2-3; 10 positions agree with TRBD2. Unmatched junction bases numbered 9, after V lost 0 bases and J lost 6 bases. The V gene's germline CDR1 is MNHEY and CDR2 SVGAGI. The CDR3 runs 17 residues. CDR3 nucleotides: TGTGCCAGCAGTTACTCGACGGTAGCGGGAGGCCCCGATACGCAGTATTTT. As protein: CASSYSTVAGGPDTQYF.

The rearrangement links TRBV27 to TRBJ2-2, with TRBD1 matching over 8 bases. Germline-derived CDR1 and CDR2 are MNHEY and SMNVEV (reference sequence). V lost 5 bases and J lost 6; bases outside the gene matches: 8. The length of the CDR3 is 15 residues. CDR3 sequence reads: CASSMGDRPPGELFF. Here the CDR3 DNA reads TGTGCCAGCAGTATGGGGGACAGGCCTCCCGGGGAGCTGTTTTTT.